The sequence of this T cell receptor beta chain was determined in a study of Graves' ophthalmopathy and Graves' hyperthyroidism. General study results and limits: Most clonotypes expanded in thyroid above 0.001 frequency were present in blood too.

The CDR3 is 15 residues long. V was pared by 0 bases and J by 1 base, with 9 bases between. CDR1 is MGHRA, CDR2 YSYEKL, per germline. RNA transcripts were the template, and TCR beta CDR3 regions were amplified from them. The library came from an HTBI-primed first-round RT-PCR and a second-round multiplex PCR. TCRdb re-called the multiplex PCR reads with MiXCR, one entry per CDR3 protein. The sample has approximately 410,000 distinct CDR3 sequences; roughly 15% are singletons. This clonotype was detected once. Its matching antigen is unknown. This clone may be a read error of a much larger clone one base away.

Sample: peripheral blood. This clonotype was obtained from a woman aged 18-30 years with stable Graves' hyperthyroidism. The chain is built from TRBV4-1 and TRBJ2-5; D might be TRBD2 (6 bases). The CDR3 DNA follows: TGCGCCAGCAGCCAAGATAAGGGACTCCAAGAGACCCAGTACTTC. Translating gives CASSQDKGLQETQYF.